A single sample gave rise to the 32 T cell receptor beta chains below, sequenced in a study of identical twins. MiXCR, applied by TCRdb to the 5' RACE reads, yields one record per CDR3 protein. The sample shows roughly 720,000 distinct CDR3 sequences, 15% to 20% of them seen only once. The same sample was also used in a study of T cells expressing NK-cell markers.

Sequenced sample: PBMCs. Receptors were obtained from a woman between 18 and 30 years old in good health.

This clonotype appeared a few times. The V and J genes are TRBV12-3 or TRBV12-4 and TRBJ1-1, with a weak D call TRBD1 (5 bases). The CDR3 loop spans 11 amino acids. The V and J ends lost 4 bases and 7 bases respectively, with 7 bases between them. CDR3 loop: CASSWGNEAFF. The CDR3 DNA is TGTGCCAGCAGTTGGGGGAATGAAGCTTTCTTT.

This clonotype was counted only a few times. The rearrangement links TRBV5-1 to TRBJ2-2, with 7 bases fitting TRBD1. The junction had 6 bases not matched to a gene; V was cut back by 4 bases and J by 6 bases. The CDR3 extends over 14 amino acids. In germline, CDR1 is SGHRS, CDR2 YFSETQ. The CDR3 sequence is CASSLRTGAGELFF. The CDR3 DNA reads TGCGCCAGCAGCCTGCGAACAGGGGCCGGGGAGCTGTTTTTT. The whole variable domain, remainder taken from reference TRBV5-1 and TRBJ2-2, is KAGVTQTPRYLIKTRGQQVTLSCSPISGHRSVSWYQQTPGQGLQFLFEYFSETQRNKGNFPGRFSGRQFSNSRSEMNVSTLELGDSALYLCASSLRTGAGELFFGEGSRLTVL.

This clonotype was seen a handful of times. CDR3 region: CASSFRQGTQYF. CDR3 DNA sequence: TGTGCCAGCAGCTTCAGACAGGGGACCCAGTACTTC. This chain connects TRBV5-6 to TRBJ2-5, with 7 bases lining up with TRBD1. The V gene's germline CDR1 is SGHDT and CDR2 YYEEEE. Trimming cost V 2 bases and J 7 bases; bases outside gene matches: 2. This CDR3 is 12 amino acids long.

Only a few counts were recorded for this clonotype. The chain has TRBV12-3 or TRBV12-4 and TRBJ2-3; D is unclear. The CDR3 sequence is 13 residues long. The ends were cut back, 6 bases at V and 2 bases at J, with 9 bases in the middle. The CDR3 protein is CASRPASTDTQYF. The CDR3 nucleotides read TGTGCCAGCAGGCCCGCCTCCACAGATACGCAGTATTTT.

This clonotype was seen once. The chain employs TRBV20-1 and TRBJ2-3, with 7 bases aligning to TRBD2. CDR3 length equals 13 residues. Trimming took 5 bases from V and 2 from J; bases not matched to a gene: 4. Germline loops: CDR1 DFQATT, CDR2 SNEGSKA (reference sequence). CDR3 DNA: TGCAGTGCTCCGAGCGGGAACACAGATACGCAGTATTTT. Translating it yields CSAPSGNTDTQYF.

This clonotype was seen only a few times. The gene calls are TRBV12-3 or TRBV12-4 and TRBJ2-7, with 8 nucleotides matching TRBD2. V lost 5 bases, J lost 3 bases, and 15 bases stayed unmatched. The CDR3 is made up of 17 amino acids. The CDR3 nucleotides are TGTGCCAGCAGTCTAAATAGCGGGACTGGGTTTTACTACGAGCAGTACTTC. Translating gives CASSLNSGTGFYYEQYF.

There are a few counts of this clonotype. The V and J genes are TRBV20-1 and TRBJ2-1; 8 nucleotides agree with TRBD2. Per germline, CDR1 DFQATT and CDR2 SNEGSKA (reference sequence). V lost 5 bases to trimming and J lost 4 bases; unmatched junction nucleotides: 10. The CDR3 runs to 15 residues. The CDR3 region is CSALTSGRGYNEQFF. The CDR3 DNA is TGCAGTGCTCTAACTAGCGGCCGGGGGTACAATGAGCAGTTCTTC.

The chain couples TRBV20-1 to TRBJ2-5, with D possibly matching TRBD2 (6 bases). The CDR3 has 12 amino acids. Germline V gene lookup returns CDR1 DFQATT and CDR2 SNEGSKA (reference sequence). Trimming left V 7 bases short and J 5 bases short, with 14 bases between. The CDR3 DNA follows: TGCAGTGGCGGGACCACTGGGGAGACCCAGTACTTC. Translation: CSGGTTGETQYF.

This clonotype was seen more than once but under ten times. The rearrangement uses TRBV25-1 and TRBJ2-5; 11 bases map to TRBD2. The V and J ends lost 6 bases and 7 bases, in that order; junction bases with no gene match: 13. This CDR3 has 16 amino acids. Germline CDR1 is MGHDK and CDR2 is SYGVNS. The CDR3: CASRANLPTSGVTQYF. The CDR3 DNA reads as TGTGCCAGCAGAGCCAACCTCCCGACTAGCGGGGTGACCCAGTACTTC.

This rearrangement joins TRBV6-1 to TRBJ2-7; D remains ambiguous. This CDR3 comprises 14 residues. The germline CDR1 and CDR2 sequences are MNHNS and SASEGT. Trimming shortened V by 6 bases and J by 6 bases, and 18 bases separated the two germline ends. CDR3 sequence: CASSPQVGRREQYF. CDR3 nucleotide sequence: TGTGCCAGCAGCCCCCAGGTAGGGCGACGCGAGCAGTACTTC.

This clonotype showed up many times. The rearrangement links TRBV4-3 to TRBJ1-1; D uncertain. Germline CDR1 reads LGHNA; CDR2 reads YSLEER. Trimming removed 5 bases from V and 1 base from J, with 17 bases in between. The CDR3 extends over 16 amino acids. CDR3 loop: CASSGWQGRKNTEAFF. The CDR3 DNA reads TGCGCCAGCAGCGGCTGGCAAGGACGTAAGAACACTGAAGCTTTCTTT.

The sample holds a few counts of this clonotype. V usage is TRBV12-3 or TRBV12-4 and J usage is TRBJ1-5; no reliable D call. The V and J ends lost 3 bases and 4 bases respectively, with 10 bases between them. CDR3 length: 14 amino acids. The CDR3 is CASSFDHSNQPQHF. DNA of the CDR3: TGTGCCAGCAGTTTTGATCACTCAAATCAGCCCCAGCATTTT.

This clonotype has at least ten counts. V usage is TRBV12-3 or TRBV12-4 and J usage is TRBJ1-1, with 8 bases lining up with TRBD1. This CDR3 region has 13 residues. The V segment lost 6 bases and the J segment 4 bases; nucleotides outside the gene matches: 4. Here the CDR3 DNA reads TGTGCCAGCAGGGAACAGGGGGGCACTGAAGCTTTCTTT. Amino acid sequence: CASREQGGTEAFF.

V is TRBV15 and J is TRBJ1-5; the D is unclear. The CDR3 has 15 residues. CDR1 LNHNV and CDR2 YYDKDF come from the germline V gene (reference sequence). Between the trimmed V and J ends, which lost 0 bases and 5 bases, there was a span of 11 bases. CDR3: CATSRDLLSDQPQHF. CDR3 coding DNA: TGTGCCACCAGCAGAGATCTCTTGTCGGATCAGCCCCAGCATTTT.

The J gene is TRBJ2-5, the V gene TRBV6-1; the D is unclear. Germline lookup yields CDR1 MNHNS and CDR2 SASEGT. V gave up 6 bases and J gave up 2 bases, with 19 bases separating them. This CDR3 is built from 16 residues. CDR3 coding DNA: TGTGCCAGCAGCCGACCTGGTGGCGGCCGACAAGAGACCCAGTACTTC. Its translation: CASSRPGGGRQETQYF.

This chain uses TRBV10-2 with TRBJ2-6, with 12 nucleotides matching TRBD1. The CDR3 has 19 amino acids. Trimming removed 6 bases from V and 4 bases from J; junction bases left unmatched: 13. Per germline, CDR1 WSHSY and CDR2 SAAADI. The CDR3 loop reads CASRTTTRDRGRGANVLTF. The CDR3 DNA is TGCGCCAGCAGGACAACAACCCGGGACAGGGGGCGCGGGGCCAACGTCCTGACTTTC.

The chain employs TRBV9 and TRBJ2-7; 9 positions agree with TRBD2. The CDR3 totals 15 residues. Looked up from germline, CDR1 is SGDLS and CDR2 is YYNGEE. V lost 0 bases to trimming and J lost 5 bases; unmatched junction nucleotides: 6. The CDR3 is CASSVVLAGINEQYF. DNA for the CDR3: TGTGCCAGCAGCGTAGTCCTAGCGGGAATAAACGAGCAGTACTTC.

The rearrangement links TRBV28 to TRBJ1-2; a possible D gene is TRBD1 (6 bases). Germline-derived CDR1 and CDR2 are MDHEN and SYDVKM. V lost 0 bases and J 8 bases, leaving 16 bases between the germline ends. The CDR3 is 15 amino acids. The CDR3 reads CASSLWMTGAAGYTF. CDR3 sequence (DNA): TGTGCCAGCAGTTTATGGATGACAGGTGCTGCGGGCTACACCTTC.

The chain is built from TRBV12-3 or TRBV12-4 and TRBJ2-1, with D perhaps TRBD2 (5 bases). The CDR3 is 13 residues long. The V gene lost 2 bases and the J gene lost 6 bases, with 8 bases spanning the gap. The CDR3, as DNA: TGTGCCAGCAGTTTAAGGAGGTCCAATGAGCAGTTCTTC. Translated, it gives CASSLRRSNEQFF.

The chain couples TRBV7-2 to TRBJ1-1; the D gene is possibly TRBD1 (5 bases). CDR3 size: 13 residues. Trimming took 7 bases from V and 8 from J, leaving 17 bases between them. Germline V lookup: CDR1 SGHTA, CDR2 FQGNSA. CDR3 bases: TGTGCCAGCAAAGCCGGGGGTATGGGAGAAGCTTTCTTT. Amino acid sequence: CASKAGGMGEAFF.

This chain's CDR3 is CSARDGSGSSYNEQFF. The DNA for the CDR3 is TGCAGTGCTAGAGACGGTAGCGGGAGCTCCTACAATGAGCAGTTCTTC. The chain uses TRBV20-1 and TRBJ2-1; 9 nucleotides match TRBD2. V lost 0 bases and J lost 0; bases outside the gene matches: 3. The germline V gene encodes CDR1 DFQATT and CDR2 SNEGSKA (reference sequence). The length of the CDR3 is 16 residues.

V is TRBV12-3 or TRBV12-4 and J is TRBJ2-7, with D unclear. The CDR3 runs 12 residues. V shed 3 bases and J shed 4 bases, with 7 bases lying between them. The CDR3 is CASSFHRYEQYF. The CDR3 DNA follows: TGTGCCAGCAGTTTTCATAGATACGAGCAGTACTTC.

This clonotype was seen more than once but under ten times. This chain connects TRBV18 to TRBJ2-1; TRBD1 matches at 7 bases. The CDR3 loop spans 16 amino acids. V lost 4 bases to trimming and J lost 8 bases; unmatched junction nucleotides: 14. Germline CDR1 KGHSH, CDR2 LQKENI. This chain's CDR3 is CASSRTGYSVGHEQFF. The CDR3 nucleotides are TGTGCCAGCTCACGGACAGGCTATTCCGTGGGCCATGAGCAGTTCTTC.

The chain couples TRBV10-3 to TRBJ2-5, with D tentatively TRBD1 (5 bases). Germline CDR1 reads ENHRY; CDR2 reads SYGVKD. The germline V and J ends were trimmed by 11 bases and 2 bases, with 18 bases remaining between them. This CDR3 contains 14 residues. For the CDR3, the DNA is TGTGCCGCGAAAAGGTCGCAGGGTCAAGAGACCCAGTACTTC. This codes for CAAKRSQGQETQYF.

V and J are TRBV7-2 and TRBJ2-5; 8 nucleotides agree with TRBD2. The germline CDR1 and CDR2 sequences are SGHTA and FQGNSA. The junction had 9 bases not matched to a gene; V was cut back by 2 bases and J by 4 bases. This CDR3 is built from 16 residues. This CDR3 is CASSLSPTGGRETQYF. In DNA, the CDR3 is TGTGCCAGCAGCTTATCCCCCACGGGGGGGCGAGAGACCCAGTACTTC.

This clonotype was observed a handful of times. The chain combines TRBV6-1 with TRBJ1-2; D remains unclear. V was clipped by 10 bases and J by 1 base, with 16 bases between them. There are 14 residues in the CDR3. Germline CDR1 and CDR2: MNHNS and SASEGT. CDR3 amino acids: CAIRRENSNYGYTF. CDR3 DNA: TGTGCCATCAGGCGGGAGAACAGTAACTATGGCTACACCTTC.

There are a few counts of this clonotype. This chain joins TRBV6-2 or TRBV6-3 and TRBJ2-7; D unresolved. V was pared by 6 bases and J by 2 bases, with 11 bases between. The CDR3 is 13 amino acids. CDR1 is MNHEY and CDR2 is SVGEGT in the germline V gene. The CDR3 loop reads CASSLLPTYEQYF. In DNA form, the CDR3 reads TGTGCCAGCAGCCTATTGCCTACCTACGAGCAGTACTTC.

As concerns this clonotype: This may arise from a read error, as a much more abundant clone is one base away. The chain joins TRBV3-1 to TRBJ2-7; D possibly matches TRBD1 or TRBD2 (5 bases each). Germline V CDR1 and CDR2: LGHDT, YNNKEL (reference sequence). Trimming shortened V by 4 bases and J by 5 bases, and 21 bases separated the two germline ends. This CDR3 contains 16 residues. The CDR3 region has the DNA TGTGCCAGCAGCCTGGACCGGGACGGGTTTTTTGACGAGCAGTACTTC. Protein product: CASSLDRDGFFDEQYF.

This clonotype came up a few times. The J gene is TRBJ2-3, the V gene TRBV12-3 or TRBV12-4, with D perhaps assigned TRBD1 or TRBD2 (5 bases each). The CDR3 is made up of 15 amino acids. V was shortened by 2 bases and J by 1 base, with 10 bases between the two germline ends. The CDR3 loop is CASSLRDAGTDTQYF. CDR3 bases: TGTGCCAGCAGTTTACGGGACGCCGGCACAGATACGCAGTATTTT.

The genes are TRBV5-6 and TRBJ2-1; D ambiguous. CDR1 and CDR2 from the germline V gene are SGHDT and YYEEEE. The V and J ends lost 1 base and 7 bases respectively, with 12 bases between them. This CDR3 is built from 14 residues. This CDR3 is CASSLLRPRNEQFF. As DNA, the CDR3 is TGTGCCAGCAGCTTGCTCAGGCCCAGGAATGAGCAGTTCTTC.

This clonotype appeared a few times. The V gene is TRBV29-1, the J gene TRBJ2-2; 7 bases are shared with TRBD1. In germline, CDR1 is SQVTM, CDR2 ANQGSEA. CDR3 length: 13 amino acids. The trim removed 7 bases at V and 4 bases at J, leaving 6 bases unmatched. CDR3 nucleotide sequence: TGCAGCGCTGGGACAGACCCCACCGGGGAGCTGTTTTTT. Translation: CSAGTDPTGELFF.

This clonotype was counted between two and nine times. This chain links TRBV12-3 or TRBV12-4 with TRBJ2-2, with TRBD1 matching over 8 bases. With 1 base clipped from V and 5 bases from J, the junction kept 3 bases outside the gene matches. The CDR3 sequence is 15 residues long. In DNA form, the CDR3 reads TGTGCCAGCAGTTTAGGACAGGGGTGGACCGGGGAGCTGTTTTTT. It specifies CASSLGQGWTGELFF.